These 16 T cell receptor beta chains originate from one sample sequenced in a study of shared clonotypes between healthy human individuals. Clones were read by immunoSEQ multiplex PCR, and TCRdb kept only the in-frame ones, dropping some. Among some 2,000,000 clones listed, 85% to 95% were seen once. The specimen sequenced was naive CD4+ T cells sorted from blood. This sample's subset: CD45RA+ positively selected. These receptors all stem from a young man in good health.

The chain has TRBV9 and TRBJ1-4; D is ambiguous. Trimming took off 4 bases at V and 6 bases at J, with 19 bases between the two ends. Germline V gene sequence: CDR1 SGDLS, CDR2 YYNGEE. This CDR3 is built from 16 residues. The CDR3 bases are TGTGCCAGCAGCCCGGGAATCTCCTCGTGGGATGAAAAACTGTTTTTT. It yields the protein CASSPGISSWDEKLFF.

As concerns this clone: The same CDR3 is also encoded by other DNA sequences in this sample. This chain connects TRBV5-1 to TRBJ2-3; D is ambiguous. In germline, CDR1 is SGHRS, CDR2 YFSETQ. The CDR3 loop spans 13 amino acids. Trimming took 0 bases from V and 5 from J, leaving 7 bases between them. This chain's CDR3 is CASSLAFRDTQYF. The DNA for the CDR3 is TGCGCCAGCAGCTTGGCTTTTCGAGATACGCAGTATTTT.

J is TRBJ2-5 and V is TRBV6-5; D is unclear. Germline CDR1 and CDR2: MNHEY and SVGAGI. CDR3 length: 12 amino acids. V lost 6 bases to trimming and J lost 1 base, with 6 bases between them. The CDR3 nucleotides read TGTGCCAGCAGACACCTCCAAGAGACCCAGTACTTC. Amino acids: CASRHLQETQYF.

As DNA, the CDR3 is TGTGCCAGCAGTGAGGGTGGTCACGGCTACACCTTC. It encodes CASSEGGHGYTF. The chain couples TRBV6-1 to TRBJ1-2; D not certain. Between the trimmed V and J ends, which lost 3 bases and 8 bases, there was a span of 10 bases. Germline CDR1 reads MNHNS; CDR2 reads SASEGT. This CDR3 has 12 residues.

The J gene is TRBJ2-5, the V gene TRBV10-3; 7 bases agree with TRBD1. V dropped 3 bases and J dropped 4; count of bases not matched to a gene: 2. Germline V CDR1 and CDR2: ENHRY, SYGVKD. The CDR3 covers 13 residues. The DNA for the CDR3 is TGTGCCATCAGTGACGGGACAGCAGAGACCCAGTACTTC. Translating it yields CAISDGTAETQYF.

The gene calls are TRBV4-3 and TRBJ2-5; 9 nucleotides line up with TRBD1. Losses at the gene ends were 0 bases for V and 12 bases for J; bases not matched to a gene: 5. The CDR3 extends over 13 amino acids. The germline V gene has CDR1 LGHNA and CDR2 YSLEER. CDR3 in DNA: TGCGCCAGCAGCCAAGAACCCAGGGACAGGGAGTACTTC. It is translated as CASSQEPRDREYF.

DNA of the CDR3: TGTGCCAGCAGCCAGGACAGGAGGGAAGAAAAACTGTTTTTT. Its translation is CASSQDRREEKLFF. V is TRBV5-6 and J is TRBJ1-4; 7 bases fit TRBD1. Trimming at V came to 4 bases and at J to 8 bases, leaving 8 bases not matched to a gene. In germline, CDR1 is SGHDT, CDR2 YYEEEE. The CDR3 totals 14 residues.

The V and J genes are TRBV5-1 and TRBJ1-4; maybe TRBD1 (5 bases). The CDR3 is 14 amino acids. Germline V lookup: CDR1 SGHRS, CDR2 YFSETQ. V lost 5 bases and J 4 bases, leaving 12 bases between the germline ends. CDR3 protein: CASRGVTVNEKLFF. The CDR3 DNA follows: TGCGCCAGCAGGGGGGTTACAGTTAATGAAAAACTGTTTTTT.

V and J are TRBV30 and TRBJ2-3; D is possibly TRBD2 (6 bases). The CDR3 totals 15 residues. Germline CDR1 reads GTSNPN; CDR2 reads SVGIG (reference sequence). V lost 1 base, J lost 4 bases, and 15 bases lay in between. The CDR3 DNA sequence: TGTGCCTGGAGTGAGGGCGGGACCTACGCAGATACGCAGTATTTT. Translated, it gives CAWSEGGTYADTQYF.

Comments on this clone: Other DNA sequences in the same sample also yield this CDR3. The rearrangement uses TRBV6-5 and TRBJ2-3, with 11 bases fitting TRBD2. The CDR3 runs to 15 residues. Germline CDR1 reads MNHEY; CDR2 reads SVGAGI. J lost 4 bases, V lost 6 bases, and 6 bases had no gene match. The chain's CDR3 is CASSTGLAGADTQYF. For the CDR3, the DNA is TGTGCCAGCAGCACAGGACTAGCGGGCGCAGATACGCAGTATTTT.

This clone was found once. This CDR3 is also generated by other DNA sequences in the sample. CDR3 in amino acids: CASSQGGTDTGELFF. The DNA for the CDR3 is TGCGCCAGCAGCCAAGGGGGGACAGACACCGGGGAGCTGTTTTTT. This rearrangement joins TRBV4-3 to TRBJ2-2, with 7 bases matching TRBD1. Per germline, CDR1 LGHNA and CDR2 YSLEER. The CDR3 consists of 15 residues. The ends lost 1 base at V and 3 bases at J; junction bases unmatched: 2.

This chain uses TRBV9 with TRBJ2-7, with 8 bases identical to TRBD1. The CDR3 is made up of 15 amino acids. After removal of 4 bases from V and 3 bases from J, the junction contained 9 bases not matched to a gene. The V gene's germline CDR1 is SGDLS and CDR2 YYNGEE. CDR3 sequence: CASSPGGQVIYEQYF. In DNA form, the CDR3 reads TGTGCCAGCAGCCCTGGGGGACAGGTAATCTACGAGCAGTACTTC.

This clone was picked up a small number of times. The sample carries other DNA sequences with the same CDR3. The rearrangement links TRBV5-1 to TRBJ2-7; no definite D call. Trimming removed 0 bases from V and 0 bases from J, with 4 bases in between. The CDR3 runs 13 residues. Per the germline V gene, CDR1 is SGHRS and CDR2 is YFSETQ. The CDR3: CASSLEGSYEQYF. The DNA of the CDR3 is TGCGCCAGCAGCTTGGAAGGCTCCTACGAGCAGTACTTC. Combining the CDR3 with reference TRBV5-1 and TRBJ2-7 gives the whole variable domain KAGVTQTPRYLIKTRGQQVTLSCSPISGHRSVSWYQQTPGQGLQFLFEYFSETQRNKGNFPGRFSGRQFSNSRSEMNVSTLELGDSALYLCASSLEGSYEQYFGPGTRLTVT.

The rearrangement uses TRBV19 and TRBJ1-6; no reliable D call. V gave up 3 bases and J gave up 0 bases, with 9 bases separating them. Germline V gene sequence: CDR1 LNHDA, CDR2 SQIVND (reference sequence). This CDR3 region has 16 residues. CDR3: CASSIHWSSYNSPLHF. CDR3 nucleotide sequence: TGTGCCAGTAGTATCCATTGGAGCTCCTATAATTCACCCCTCCACTTT.

The V call is TRBV5-6, the J call TRBJ2-7; TRBD1 might be the D (6 bases). The CDR3 loop spans 14 amino acids. The V gene's germline CDR1 is SGHDT and CDR2 YYEEEE. V was cut by 7 bases and J by 0 bases, with 14 bases left in between. The CDR3 coding sequence is TGTGCCAGCCGGCCGACAGGTAGCTCCTACGAGCAGTACTTC. Its translation is CASRPTGSSYEQYF.

J is TRBJ1-1 and V is TRBV28; D is possibly TRBD1 (5 bases). The germline gives CDR1 MDHEN, CDR2 SYDVKM. The CDR3 is 16 residues long. Trimming took 7 bases from V and 8 from J, leaving 26 bases between them. CDR3 bases: TGTGCCAGCACCCCACCCTTCGGGGCAGGCGGGAGGGAAGCTTTCTTT. This encodes CASTPPFGAGGREAFF.